This TCR beta chain was recorded in a study of blood T cell repertoires in COVID-19. Study-wide background: T cells, B-cell-depleted T cells, or PBMCs supplied cDNA or gDNA.

With 6 bases clipped from V and 4 bases from J, the junction kept 2 bases outside the gene matches. CDR1 and CDR2 from the germline V gene are MNHEY and SVGAGI. This CDR3 spans 12 amino acids. The method was immunoSEQ multiplex PCR; TCRdb's version includes in-frame clones alone and lacks a portion of them. The repertoire consists of 200,000 to 250,000 clones, with approximately 87% occurring once and the leading ten covering roughly 2%. The V and J genes are TRBV6-5 and TRBJ1-1; 7 positions agree with TRBD1. The TCR sequence derives from a woman aged 50 to 60 with acute or convalescent COVID-19. Sequenced material: peripheral blood. As DNA, the CDR3 is TGTGCCAGCAGAGACAGGGTCACTGAAGCTTTCTTT. It encodes CASRDRVTEAFF.